This T cell receptor (beta chain) was retrieved from a study of molecular identifiers for immune sequencing clone quantification. This clonotype was counted many times. Its antigen is still unknown. General observations from the study: Clones with over 20 RNA copies captured over 99% of effector molecules but under 1% of naive ones.

Naive CD8 T cells, phenotype CD8+CD4-CCR7+CD45RA+, were sorted. TCRdb fed the PCR reads into MiXCR, producing one record per CDR3 protein. The data show roughly 630,000 distinct CDR3 sequences, less than 30% seen once. V gave up 6 bases and J gave up 7 bases, with 17 bases separating them. The CDR3 has 14 amino acids. Germline-derived CDR1 and CDR2 are PRHDT and FYEKMQ (reference sequence). Material for sequencing was naive CD8+ T cells from blood, with Jurkat cell RNA spiked in. Stated subset: FACS-sorted CD8+CD4-CCR7+CD45RA+ naive T cells. This TCR derives from a human donor in good health. Some libraries in this study had Jurkat cell RNA spiked in. This sequence joins TRBV13 and TRBJ2-3; no clear D gene. This chain's CDR3 is CASSLPSDHNTQYF. For the CDR3, the DNA is TGTGCCAGCAGTTTACCATCCGACCATAATACGCAGTATTTT.